A single sample is the source of the 32 T cell receptor beta chains below, sequenced in a study of T cell repertoires in cytomegalovirus infection. One entry per CDR3 protein results from TCRdb running MiXCR on the reads. The sample lists 600,000 to 800,000 distinct CDR3 sequences, about 24% occurring once. Sequenced material: CD8+ T cells from PBMCs. These receptors were taken from a human donor in good health (CMV status not recorded). Some clones in this sample may be carry-over from other donors' samples.

This clonotype was observed at least ten times. V gene TRBV7-2 combines with J gene TRBJ1-5; 7 bases line up with TRBD1. The CDR3 has 14 residues. Germline CDR1 reads SGHTA; CDR2 reads FQGNSA. V trimming: 4 bases; J trimming: 4 bases; junction bases outside the gene matches: 4. Here the CDR3 DNA reads TGTGCCAGCAGCTCGACAGGGAGGAATCAGCCCCAGCATTTT. It specifies CASSSTGRNQPQHF.

This chain connects TRBV6-5 to TRBJ1-2; the D is unclear. Germline CDR1 reads MNHEY; CDR2 reads SVGAGI. V shed 2 bases and J shed 10 bases, with 14 bases lying between them. The CDR3 spans 13 residues. Here the CDR3 DNA reads TGTGCCAGCAGTTACCATAATGTCCGCGACTACACCTTC. It yields the protein CASSYHNVRDYTF.

Comment on this clonotype: A much larger clone differs by one base, so this may be a read error. This chain joins TRBV7-3 and TRBJ2-1; 7 bases are a match to TRBD1. The germline V gene has CDR1 SGHTA and CDR2 FQGTGA. The junction had 12 bases not matched to a gene; V was cut back by 4 bases and J by 9 bases. The CDR3 runs 15 residues. CDR3 nucleotides: TGTGCCAGCAGCTCCGGGACAGAGGGCCAGGTTGAGCAGTTCTTC. It yields the protein CASSSGTEGQVEQFF. Full variable domain (missing parts from reference TRBV7-3 and TRBJ2-1): GAGVSQTPSNKVTEKGKYVELRCDPISGHTALYWYRQSLGQGPEFLIYFQGTGAADDSGLPNDRFFAVRPEGSVSTLKIQRTERGDSAVYLCASSSGTEGQVEQFFGPGTRLTVL.

In its sample, this clonotype was seen once. J is TRBJ2-3 and V is TRBV6-1; D is uncertain. Trimming pared 5 bases from V and 0 bases from J, leaving 12 bases between. This CDR3 has 15 amino acids. In germline, CDR1 is MNHNS, CDR2 SASEGT. The DNA of the CDR3 is TGTGCCAGCAGTTCGGACGGATCTAGCACAGATACGCAGTATTTT. Protein product: CASSSDGSSTDTQYF.

This chain joins TRBV29-1 and TRBJ1-3; no clear D. Germline CDR1 reads SQVTM; CDR2 reads ANQGSEA. CDR3 length: 12 residues. V was cut by 7 bases and J by 0 bases, with 7 bases left in between. CDR3 sequence: CSARISGNTIYF. CDR3 DNA: TGCAGCGCACGGATCTCTGGAAACACCATATATTTT.

The chain combines TRBV20-1 with TRBJ1-6; 9 bases are a match to TRBD1. The germline gives CDR1 DFQATT, CDR2 SNEGSKA (reference sequence). This CDR3 region has 19 residues. The J segment lost 8 bases and the V segment lost 0 bases, leaving 17 bases of the junction unmatched. The CDR3 here is CSARDLGQGARLRDSPLHF. CDR3 DNA sequence: TGCAGTGCTAGAGATTTGGGACAGGGAGCCCGATTGCGGGATTCACCCCTCCACTTT.

Ten or more counts support this clonotype. The chain employs TRBV7-6 and TRBJ2-1; 8 bases fit TRBD1. Germline CDR1 reads SGHVS; CDR2 reads FNYEAQ. V lost 2 bases to trimming and J lost 2 bases; unmatched junction nucleotides: 8. The CDR3 runs to 17 residues. The CDR3, as DNA: TGTGCCAGCAGCTTAAGGTCCGACAGGGGAGCCTACAATGAGCAGTTCTTC. Translated: CASSLRSDRGAYNEQFF.

Ten or more counts support this clonotype. The chain combines TRBV6-2 or TRBV6-3 with TRBJ2-7, with a possible D match to TRBD1 (5 bases). This CDR3 region has 13 residues. Germline CDR1 and CDR2: MNHEY and SVGEGT. V lost 7 bases and J lost 3, with 13 bases in between. This CDR3 reads CASTVGQFYEQYV. DNA of the CDR3: TGTGCCAGCACAGTCGGACAATTCTACGAGCAGTACGTC.

In this sample, this clonotype turned up a few times. The J gene is TRBJ2-1, the V gene TRBV4-1; D call uncertain. Trimming pared 0 bases from V and 9 bases from J, leaving 6 bases between. The CDR3 is 12 amino acids. Germline loops: CDR1 MGHRA, CDR2 YSYEKL. DNA of the CDR3: TGCGCCAGCAGCCAAGATAAAAGTGAGCAGTTCTTC. The encoded protein is CASSQDKSEQFF.

A few counts support this clonotype. The chain combines TRBV2 with TRBJ2-3, with TRBD2 as a possible D gene (6 bases). V was pared by 6 bases and J by 0 bases, with 16 bases between. Germline V gene sequence: CDR1 SNHLY, CDR2 FYNNEI. The CDR3 spans 16 residues. The CDR3: CASSLTAGPSTDTQYF. As DNA, the CDR3 is TGTGCCAGCAGCCTGACGGCGGGGCCAAGCACAGATACGCAGTATTTT. Looking up the rest from reference TRBV2 and TRBJ2-3 gives the full variable domain: EPEVTQTPSHQVTQMGQEVILRCVPISNHLYFYWYRQILGQKVEFLVSFYNNEISEKSEIFDDQFSVERPDGSNFTLKIRSTKLEDSAMYFCASSLTAGPSTDTQYFGPGTRLTVL.

This clonotype was detected a few times. The genes are TRBV4-1 and TRBJ2-3, with 9 nucleotides matching TRBD1. Germline V gene data show CDR1 as MGHRA and CDR2 as YSYEKL. The CDR3 sequence is 16 residues long. V shed 0 bases and J 2 bases; nucleotides not matched to a gene: 3. This CDR3 reads CASSQDGQGFTDTQYF. The DNA for the CDR3 is TGCGCCAGCAGCCAAGACGGACAGGGGTTCACAGATACGCAGTATTTT.

This clonotype was seen many times. The chain carries TRBV7-9 and TRBJ1-1, with D maybe TRBD1 (5 bases). Germline V gene data show CDR1 as SEHNR and CDR2 as FQNEAQ (reference sequence). This CDR3 region has 17 residues. Trimming left V 2 bases short and J 2 bases short, with 18 bases between. The CDR3 protein is CASSLLIGGQGNTEAFF. CDR3 nucleotides: TGTGCCAGCAGCTTACTAATCGGCGGGCAGGGTAACACTGAAGCTTTCTTT.

The V call is TRBV19, the J call TRBJ2-1, with D uncertain. Deletions cut 5 bases from V and 6 bases from J, with 8 bases between. From germline, CDR1 is LNHDA and CDR2 SQIVND (reference sequence). The length of the CDR3 is 12 residues. The chain's CDR3 is CASSANINEQFF. The CDR3 region has the DNA TGTGCCAGTAGTGCCAACATCAATGAGCAGTTCTTC.

In its sample, this clonotype was seen once. The rearrangement uses TRBV20-1 and TRBJ2-7, with 10 nucleotides matching TRBD2. This CDR3 has 15 amino acids. Trimming at V came to 2 bases and at J to 7 bases, leaving 11 bases not matched to a gene. Germline CDR1 is DFQATT and CDR2 is SNEGSKA (reference sequence). CDR3 amino acids: CSARSSGGVAKEQYF. The CDR3 nucleotides are TGCAGTGCTAGATCGAGCGGGGGGGTCGCTAAAGAGCAGTACTTC.

V and J are TRBV5-1 and TRBJ1-6; perhaps TRBD1 as D (5 bases). CDR1 SGHRS and CDR2 YFSETQ come from the germline V gene. V dropped 4 bases and J dropped 7 bases, with 27 bases sitting between them. This CDR3 is built from 19 residues. This CDR3 reads CASSLNLRGTQGANSPLHF. DNA for the CDR3: TGCGCCAGCAGCCTCAACCTCCGGGGGACTCAGGGCGCGAATTCACCCCTCCACTTT.

Notes on this clonotype: Being one base from a much bigger clone, this may be a read error. The chain has TRBV7-2 and TRBJ2-7; D call uncertain. The CDR3 consists of 13 residues. CDR1 and CDR2 (germline): SGHTA, FQGNSA. The CDR3 spells CANSLVQETEQYV. The CDR3 DNA sequence: TGTGCCAACAGCTTAGTGCAGGAAACCGAGCAGTACGTC.

The CDR3 DNA is TGTGCCAGCAGCTTAGAGACTCCTACGCAGTATTTT. Translated, it gives CASSLETPTQYF. This rearrangement joins TRBV13 to TRBJ2-3, with no clear D. The CDR3 consists of 12 residues. CDR1 and CDR2 (germline): PRHDT, FYEKMQ (reference sequence). V gave up 1 base and J gave up 8 bases, with 7 bases separating them.

This clonotype was observed many times. The rearrangement uses TRBV7-2 and TRBJ1-1; D remains ambiguous. V lost 1 base to trimming and J lost 0 bases, with 6 bases between them. The germline V gene has CDR1 SGHTA and CDR2 FQGNSA. The length of the CDR3 is 14 residues. The CDR3 bases are TGTGCCAGCAGCTTAGTGTCTGTGAACACTGAAGCTTTCTTT. It yields the protein CASSLVSVNTEAFF.

This clonotype was counted at least ten times. V is TRBV19 and J is TRBJ2-3, with TRBD1 matching 11 bases. V lost 5 bases to trimming and J lost 7 bases; unmatched junction nucleotides: 5. The length of the CDR3 is 14 residues. The germline V gene encodes CDR1 LNHDA and CDR2 SQIVND (reference sequence). The CDR3 loop reads CASSPGQGGYTQYF. In nucleotides, the CDR3 is TGTGCCAGTAGTCCGGGACAGGGGGGATATACGCAGTATTTT.

CDR3: CASSKGLWEQYV. The CDR3 DNA follows: TGTGCCAGCAGTAAAGGGTTATGGGAGCAGTACGTC. The chain recombines TRBV28 with TRBJ2-7; D not certain. CDR1 and CDR2 from the germline V gene are MDHEN and SYDVKM. The CDR3 covers 12 residues. V lost 5 bases and J 7 bases, leaving 12 bases between the germline ends.

At least ten counts were recorded for this clonotype. The V and J genes are TRBV7-8 and TRBJ1-1, with no clear D. Germline values: CDR1 SGHVS, CDR2 FQNEAQ. The CDR3 extends over 14 amino acids. V dropped 0 bases and J dropped 4 bases, with 9 bases sitting between them. CDR3 DNA: TGTGCCAGCAGCTTAGCAGCCCCCAGCACTGAAGCTTTCTTT. Its protein product is CASSLAAPSTEAFF.

The table lists this clonotype with many counts. This sequence joins TRBV10-3 and TRBJ2-5, with D perhaps matching TRBD2 (5 bases). The CDR3 has 16 residues. Germline assignment: CDR1 ENHRY and CDR2 SYGVKD. Trimming left V 0 bases short and J 1 base short, with 12 bases between. In DNA, the CDR3 is TGTGCCATCAGTGAGTCGTCTGAGAGCGGCCAAGAGACCCAGTACTTC. Translating gives CAISESSESGQETQYF.

This clonotype came up a few times. This chain connects TRBV20-1 to TRBJ1-1; TRBD1 is a possible D gene (6 bases). Germline V gene lookup returns CDR1 DFQATT and CDR2 SNEGSKA (reference sequence). V dropped 3 bases and J dropped 2 bases, with 13 bases sitting between them. This CDR3 has 14 residues. The CDR3 sequence: CSARIRGQNTEAFF. CDR3 coding DNA: TGCAGTGCTAGGATTCGGGGACAAAACACTGAAGCTTTCTTT.

Turning to this clonotype: This may arise from a read error, as a much more abundant clone is one base away. V usage is TRBV7-6 and J usage is TRBJ1-1; D is unresolved. Germline V lookup: CDR1 SGHVS, CDR2 FNYEAQ. The CDR3 totals 16 residues. V shed 1 base and J shed 1 base, with 13 bases lying between them. CDR3: CASSLEANSPNTEAFF. The CDR3, as DNA: TGTGCCAGCAGCTTAGAGGCCAACAGCCCGAACACTGAAGCTTTCTTT. Drawing the rest from reference TRBV7-6 and TRBJ1-1, the complete variable domain is GAGVSQSPRYKVTKRGQDVALRCDPISGHVSLYWYRQALGQGPEFLTYFNYEAQQDKSGLPNDRFSAERPEGSISTLTIQRTEQRDSAMYRCASSLEANSPNTEAFFGQGTRLTVV.

This rearrangement joins TRBV2 to TRBJ2-1, with 11 positions matching TRBD1. V was pared by 7 bases and J by 16 bases, with 6 bases of the junction left unmatched. CDR3 length equals 11 residues. Looked up from germline, CDR1 is SNHLY and CDR2 is FYNNEI. The CDR3 nucleotides are TGTGCCAGCACCACCGGGACAGGGGGATTCTTC. Amino acid sequence: CASTTGTGGFF.

In the case of this clonotype: This may arise from a read error, as a much more abundant clone is one base away. The conserved phenylalanine or tryptophan normally closing the CDR3 is absent here, so this likely arose from a read error. This sequence joins TRBV28 and TRBJ1-1; D call uncertain. The ends were cut back, 7 bases at V and 1 base at J, with 7 bases in the middle. Germline V gene lookup returns CDR1 MDHEN and CDR2 SYDVKM. CDR3 length equals 12 residues. This CDR3 is CASIDRNTEAFL. The CDR3 bases are TGTGCCAGCATCGACCGGAACACTGAAGCTTTCCTT.

V is TRBV11-2 and J is TRBJ1-1, with D maybe TRBD1 (5 bases). The germline V and J ends were trimmed by 1 base and 7 bases, with 28 bases remaining between them. Germline V gives CDR1 SGHAT, CDR2 FQNNGV. The CDR3 loop spans 19 amino acids. The DNA for the CDR3 is TGTGCCAGCAGCTTAGGCCCGTGGAGAATAAGGGTCCTCGGGGGTGAAGCTTTCTTT. It encodes CASSLGPWRIRVLGGEAFF.

This clonotype was detected ten times or more. The rearrangement joins TRBV28 to TRBJ2-2; no definite D call. The CDR3 spans 13 residues. CDR1 and CDR2 (germline): MDHEN, SYDVKM. V was clipped by 7 bases and J by 1 base, with 7 bases between them. The CDR3 region is CASTTENTGELFF. As DNA, the CDR3 is TGTGCCAGCACCACAGAGAACACCGGGGAGCTGTTTTTT.

The chain recombines TRBV10-3 with TRBJ2-1; D not certain. Trimming took off 3 bases at V and 8 bases at J, with 8 bases between the two ends. CDR1 is ENHRY and CDR2 is SYGVKD in the germline V gene. The CDR3 is made up of 12 amino acids. DNA of the CDR3: TGTGCCATCAGTGATAAGCGAGATGAGCAGTTCTTC. Amino acids: CAISDKRDEQFF.

About this clonotype: Germline and junction disagree at one end, which may indicate a read error. The chain has TRBV4-1 and TRBJ2-2; D is undetermined. Per germline, CDR1 MGHRA and CDR2 YSYEKL. CDR3 length: 16 residues. The CDR3 sequence: CTSSQDSFENTGELFF. For the CDR3, the DNA is TGCACCAGCAGCCAAGACTCTTTCGAGAACACCGGGGAGCTGTTTTTT.

This clonotype has more than one count but fewer than ten. The genes are TRBV6-5 and TRBJ2-3, with D possibly matching TRBD2 (6 bases). Looked up from germline, CDR1 is MNHEY and CDR2 is SVGAGI. Trimming took 2 bases from V and 2 from J, leaving 11 bases between them. CDR3 length: 15 amino acids. CDR3 residues: CASSYEAGFTDTQYF. The CDR3 coding sequence is TGTGCCAGCAGTTACGAGGCGGGGTTCACAGATACGCAGTATTTT.

The J gene is TRBJ2-7, the V gene TRBV2, with TRBD1 matching over 8 bases. The trim removed 7 bases at V and 5 bases at J, leaving 7 bases unmatched. Germline V lookup: CDR1 SNHLY, CDR2 FYNNEI. There are 13 residues in the CDR3. The chain's CDR3 is CASTRQGPDEQYF. The CDR3 DNA follows: TGTGCCAGCACTAGACAGGGGCCTGACGAGCAGTACTTC.